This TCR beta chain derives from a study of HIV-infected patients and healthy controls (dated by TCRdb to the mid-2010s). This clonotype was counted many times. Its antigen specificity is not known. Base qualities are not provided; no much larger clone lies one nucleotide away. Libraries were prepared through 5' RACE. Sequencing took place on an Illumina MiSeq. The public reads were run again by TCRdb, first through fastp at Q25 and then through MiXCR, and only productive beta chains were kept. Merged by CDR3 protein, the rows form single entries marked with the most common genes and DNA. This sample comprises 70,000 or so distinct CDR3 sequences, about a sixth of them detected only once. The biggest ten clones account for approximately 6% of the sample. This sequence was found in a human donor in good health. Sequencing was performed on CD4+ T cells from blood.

Here the CDR3 is given as CASGGTGGQPQHF. The nucleotide sequence reads as follows: TGTGCCAGCGGAGGGACGGGCGGTCAGCCCCAGCATTTT. The sequence joins TRBV6-2 or TRBV6-3 to TRBJ1-5, with a weak D call of TRBD1 (5 bases match). The germline ends are 14 bases apart after V is trimmed by 8 bases and J by 6 bases. CDR1 and CDR2 (MNHEY, SVGEGT) derive from the germline V gene. The CDR3 runs 13 residues from the cysteine to the phenylalanine. CDR3 DNA only is kept here, 39 bases in frame from base 1.